The subject of this entry is one T cell receptor beta chain. Antigen specificity is unknown. A much larger clone is a single base away; this may be a read error. Donors were healthy Caucasian individuals from Russia aged about 6 to 90. Each individual donor underwent a draw of 8 to 10 milliliters of peripheral blood. This sample was included in a study of blood T cells in healthy people across ages. Notes on the study in general: Estimated diversity that came from one million T cells was considered an underestimate.

The CDR3 loop spans 15 amino acids. Germline assignment: CDR1 SGHAT and CDR2 FQNNGV. A second PCR of about 7 to 12 cycles used a sample-barcoded 5' primer and a J-beta primer mix. Each of the cDNA molecules was tagged by a template-switch adaptor with 12 random nucleotides. TCRdb independently ran MiXCR on the 5' RACE reads; one entry per CDR3 protein. The table has 650,000 to 800,000 distinct CDR3 sequences, approximately 48% seen once; the top ten hold roughly a fifth. The sequencing input was blood. The sequence came from a man between 60 and 75 years old in good health. The chain employs TRBV11-2 and TRBJ2-7; 7 bases are shared with TRBD2. The DNA matches TRBJ2-5 better at its end, which makes the J call doubtful. DNA for the CDR3: TGTGTCAGCAGCTTAGTTGGGGGGGTATCAGAGACCCAGTACTTC. It specifies CVSSLVGGVSETQYF.